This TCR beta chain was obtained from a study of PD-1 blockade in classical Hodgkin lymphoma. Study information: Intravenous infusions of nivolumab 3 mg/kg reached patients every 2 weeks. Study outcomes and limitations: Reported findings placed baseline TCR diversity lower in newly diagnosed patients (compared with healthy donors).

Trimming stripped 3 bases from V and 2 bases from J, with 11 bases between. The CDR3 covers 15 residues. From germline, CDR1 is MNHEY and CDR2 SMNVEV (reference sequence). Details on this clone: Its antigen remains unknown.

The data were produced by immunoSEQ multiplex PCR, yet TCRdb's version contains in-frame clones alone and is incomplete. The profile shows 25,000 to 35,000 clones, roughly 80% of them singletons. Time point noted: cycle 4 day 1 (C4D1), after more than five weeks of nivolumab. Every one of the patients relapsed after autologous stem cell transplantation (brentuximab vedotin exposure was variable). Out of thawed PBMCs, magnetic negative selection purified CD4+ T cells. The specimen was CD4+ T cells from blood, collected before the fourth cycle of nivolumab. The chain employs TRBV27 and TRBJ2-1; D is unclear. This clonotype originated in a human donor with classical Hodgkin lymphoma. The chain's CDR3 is CASSLAGVPYNEQFF. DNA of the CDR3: TGTGCCAGCAGTTTGGCCGGAGTACCCTACAATGAGCAGTTCTTC.